This TCR beta chain comes out of a study of blood T cells in healthy people across ages. PCR was performed a second time for roughly 7 to 12 cycles using a sample-barcoded 5' primer and a J-beta primer mix. TCRdb redid the calling of the 5' RACE reads with MiXCR, one entry per CDR3 protein. The sample records around 1,000,000 distinct CDR3 sequences, roughly a quarter being singletons. This clonotype was counted only a few times. The V end lost 4 bases, the J end lost 3 bases, and 15 bases lay between the germline ends. The CDR3 consists of 15 residues. CDR1 is SGHRS, CDR2 YFSETQ, per germline. The same data also went into a second study, on T cells of mothers and their children.

The specimen was blood. V is TRBV5-1 and J is TRBJ2-3, with D possibly TRBD1 on 6 matching bases. This receptor was identified in a girl aged 2-15 years in good health. CDR3 region: CASSPGPQGTDTQYF. The CDR3, as DNA: TGCGCCAGCAGCCCCGGCCCACAGGGAACAGATACGCAGTATTTT.